What follows describes a single T cell receptor (beta chain). Its target is unknown. No patient had autoimmune disease or received systemic immunosuppression. This specimen belongs to a study of OX40 agonist ivuxolimab in advanced cancers. Study-level information: The patients received agonistic anti-OX40 (CD134) antibody ivuxolimab. General study results and limits: On average, a greater number of expanded clones characterised CD8+ T cells relative to CD4+.

Data came from immunoSEQ multiplex PCR; TCRdb stores just in-frame clones and leaves some out. The data show about 41,000 clones, around 87% seen once. V lost 1 base to trimming and J lost 6 bases, with 12 bases between them. CDR3 length equals 14 residues. CDR1 and CDR2 (germline): GTSNPN, SVGIG (reference sequence). The sequence derives from an adult with an advanced solid tumor such as melanoma, head and neck, liver or kidney cancer. This material consisted of CD4+ or CD8+ T cells sorted from blood, taken in a trial of the OX40 agonist ivuxolimab. V and J are TRBV30 and TRBJ1-4, with unresolved D. The CDR3 here is CAWSGVEVHEKLFF. In DNA, the CDR3 is TGTGCCTGGAGTGGAGTTGAGGTTCATGAAAAACTGTTTTTT. The whole variable domain, filled in from reference TRBV30 and TRBJ1-4, reads SQTIHQWPATLVQPVGSPLSLECTVEGTSNPNLYWYRQAAGRGLQLLFYSVGIGQISSEVPQNLSASRPQDRQFILSSKKLLLSDSGFYLCAWSGVEVHEKLFFGSGTQLSVL.